This T cell receptor beta chain originates from a study of molecular identifiers for immune sequencing clone quantification. At least ten counts were recorded for this clonotype. TCRdb independently ran MiXCR on the PCR reads; one entry per CDR3 protein. This table holds nearly 650,000 distinct CDR3 sequences, roughly 27% found once. Sequenced material: naive CD8+ T cells from blood, with Jurkat cell RNA spiked in. The subset was: FACS-sorted CD8+CD4-CCR7+CD45RA+ naive T cells. The sequence was collected from a human donor in good health. Some libraries in this study had Jurkat cell RNA spiked in.

CDR3 DNA: TGTGCCAGCAGCCCGTTCTCCTACGAGCAGTACTTC. This gives the protein CASSPFSYEQYF. The chain couples TRBV28 to TRBJ2-7; no reliable D call. There are 12 residues in the CDR3. Trimming cost V 6 bases and J 0 bases, with 6 bases left between them. Per germline, CDR1 MDHEN and CDR2 SYDVKM.